This T cell receptor (beta chain) derives from a study of T cell responses to AZD1222 COVID-19 vaccine. In the case of this clone: Its specificity is unknown.

The study's findings and limits: Spike-specific TCR breadth and depth both grew after two AZD1222 doses. Reportedly, nearly half of unique spike TCRs recognized epitopes outside B.1.351/B.1.1.7 mutations. The peak T cell response came first, and repertoires were sampled only after it.

The assay was immunoSEQ multiplex PCR, and TCRdb's table has in-frame clones only and misses some. The data hold about 110,000 clones, with 92% observed a single time. Material: peripheral blood, obtained 28 days after the second AZD1222 dose. The receptor's source is an adult who received the AZD1222 COVID-19 vaccine.

The CDR3 region has the DNA TGTGCCAGCAGCCTACCGAGGGGGTCTAACTATGGCTACACCTTC. This translates into CASSLPRGSNYGYTF. The chain links TRBV7-9 to TRBJ1-2, with D tentatively TRBD1 (6 bases). CDR3 size: 15 residues. The ends were cut back, 5 bases at V and 0 bases at J, with 13 bases in the middle. The V gene's germline CDR1 is SEHNR and CDR2 FQNEAQ (reference sequence).